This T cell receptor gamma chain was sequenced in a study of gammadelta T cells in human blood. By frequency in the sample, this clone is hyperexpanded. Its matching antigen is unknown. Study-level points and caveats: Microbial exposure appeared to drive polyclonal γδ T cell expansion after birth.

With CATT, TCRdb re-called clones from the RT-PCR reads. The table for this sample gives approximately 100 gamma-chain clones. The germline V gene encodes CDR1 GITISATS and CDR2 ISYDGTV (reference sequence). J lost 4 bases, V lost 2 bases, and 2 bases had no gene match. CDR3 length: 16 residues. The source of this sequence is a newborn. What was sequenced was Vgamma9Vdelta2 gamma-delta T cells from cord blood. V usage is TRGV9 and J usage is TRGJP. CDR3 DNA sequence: TGTGCCTTGTGGGAGGATCAAGAGTTGGGCAAAAAAATCAAGGTATTT. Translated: CALWEDQELGKKIKVF.